Given below is one TCR beta chain in context. Its specific antigen is unknown. Per-nucleotide qualities are absent, and no much larger clonotype sits a single base away. The source of the sample is a study of response to subunit inactivated influenza vaccine listed by TCRdb under 2018. For the study in its entirety: To follow how T cells responded to a trivalent subunit inactivated influenza vaccine, the researchers relied on deep quantitative profiling of the T cell receptor repertoire.

The germline ends are 6 bases apart after V is trimmed by 2 bases and J by 0 bases. Measured from the cysteine to the phenylalanine, the CDR3 is 14 residues long. CDR3 DNA only is kept here, 42 bases in frame from base 1. CDR1 and CDR2, looked up from the germline V gene, are MNHEY and SVGEGT. The library was produced with RT-PCR. Sequencer: Illumina HiSeq 2500. TCRdb reworked the public reads: Q25 trimming with fastp, MiXCR clone assembly, productive beta chains retained. Merged by CDR3 protein, the rows form single entries marked with the most common genes and DNA. The sample has approximately 500,000 distinct CDR3 sequences on record, around 15% of them singletons. The ten most abundant clones make up 8.5% to 14% of the sample. Overall study results and their limits: The authors suggested that each seasonal influenza vaccination may recruit only a limited number of new T cells.

The source of this sequence is a man aged 45-60 years who received an inactivated influenza vaccine. Donor details come from another sample of the same person, matched by shared clones. Material: PBMCs from blood, obtained less than 13 days after vaccination. In this chain, TRBV6-2 or TRBV6-3 is recombined with TRBJ2-3, with no reliable assignment of the D segment. Read as DNA, the sequence is TGTGCCAGCAGTTACGGATTTAGCACAGATACGCAGTATTTT. It translates to CASSYGFSTDTQYF.